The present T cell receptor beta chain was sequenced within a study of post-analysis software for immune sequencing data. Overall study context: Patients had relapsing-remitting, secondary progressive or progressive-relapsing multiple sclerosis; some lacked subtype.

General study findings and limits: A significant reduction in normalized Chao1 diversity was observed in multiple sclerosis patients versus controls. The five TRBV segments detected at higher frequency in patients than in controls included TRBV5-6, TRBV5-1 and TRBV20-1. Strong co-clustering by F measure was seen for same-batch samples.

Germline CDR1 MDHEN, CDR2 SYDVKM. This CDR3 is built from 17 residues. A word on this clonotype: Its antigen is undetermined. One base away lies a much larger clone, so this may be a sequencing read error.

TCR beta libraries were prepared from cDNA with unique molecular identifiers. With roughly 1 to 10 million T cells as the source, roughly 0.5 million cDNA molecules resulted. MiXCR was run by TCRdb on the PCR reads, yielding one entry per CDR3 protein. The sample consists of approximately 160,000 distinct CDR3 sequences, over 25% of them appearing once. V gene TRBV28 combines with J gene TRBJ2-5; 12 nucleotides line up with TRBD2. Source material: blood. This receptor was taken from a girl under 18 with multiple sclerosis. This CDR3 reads CAGSPDTTSGGGETQYF. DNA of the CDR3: TGTGCCGGCAGTCCTGATACGACTAGCGGGGGAGGAGAGACCCAGTACTTC. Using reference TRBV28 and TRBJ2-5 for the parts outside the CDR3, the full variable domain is DVKVTQSSRYLVKRTGEKVFLECVQDMDHENMFWYRQDPGLGLRLIYFSYDVKMKEKGDIPEGYSVSREKKERFSLILESASTNQTSMYLCAGSPDTTSGGGETQYFGPGTRLLVL.